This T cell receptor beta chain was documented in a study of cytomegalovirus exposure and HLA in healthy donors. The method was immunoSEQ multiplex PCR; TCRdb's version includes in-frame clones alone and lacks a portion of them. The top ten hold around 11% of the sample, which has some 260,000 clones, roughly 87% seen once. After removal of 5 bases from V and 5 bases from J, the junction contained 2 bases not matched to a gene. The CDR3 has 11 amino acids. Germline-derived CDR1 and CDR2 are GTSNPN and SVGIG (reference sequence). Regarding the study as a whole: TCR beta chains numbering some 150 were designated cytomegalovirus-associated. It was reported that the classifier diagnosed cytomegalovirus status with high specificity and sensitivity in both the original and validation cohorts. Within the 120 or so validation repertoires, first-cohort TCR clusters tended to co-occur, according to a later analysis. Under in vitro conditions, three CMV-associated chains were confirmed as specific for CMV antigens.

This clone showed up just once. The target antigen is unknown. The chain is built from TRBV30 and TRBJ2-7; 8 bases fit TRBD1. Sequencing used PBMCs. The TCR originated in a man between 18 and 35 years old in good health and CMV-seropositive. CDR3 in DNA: TGTGCCTGGGGACAGGGACACGAGCAGTACTTC. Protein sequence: CAWGQGHEQYF.